The text below deals with one T cell receptor (beta chain). This sample is part of a study of cytomegalovirus exposure and HLA in healthy donors. The PCR was carried out with 60 Vbeta primers and 13 Jbeta primers. Here immunoSEQ multiplex PCR was the method, and the copy in TCRdb shows in-frame clones only, minus some. The data show roughly 80,000 clones, approximately 84% seen once. This receptor was identified in a woman aged 45-59 years in good health and CMV-seronegative. Input material: PBMCs.

CDR3 residues: CASSNPEGGNTIYF. The CDR3 DNA is TGCGCCAGCAGTAACCCCGAGGGTGGAAACACCATATATTTT. V gene TRBV5-1 combines with J gene TRBJ1-3; D is ambiguous. The CDR3 is made up of 14 amino acids. The germline V gene encodes CDR1 SGHRS and CDR2 YFSETQ. V lost 5 bases and J 3 bases, leaving 12 bases between the germline ends.